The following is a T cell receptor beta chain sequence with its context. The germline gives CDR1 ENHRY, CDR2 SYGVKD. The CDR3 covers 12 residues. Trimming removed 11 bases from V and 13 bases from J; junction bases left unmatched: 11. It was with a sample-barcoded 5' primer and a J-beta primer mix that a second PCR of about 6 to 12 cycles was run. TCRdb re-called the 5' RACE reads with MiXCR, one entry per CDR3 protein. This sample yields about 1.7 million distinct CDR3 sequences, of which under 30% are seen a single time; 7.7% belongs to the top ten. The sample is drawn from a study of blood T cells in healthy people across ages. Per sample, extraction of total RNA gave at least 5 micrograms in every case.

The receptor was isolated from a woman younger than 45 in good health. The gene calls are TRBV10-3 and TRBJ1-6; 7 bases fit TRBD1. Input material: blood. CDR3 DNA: TGTGCCTCTCAGGGGGGCGGGAGGCCCCTCCACTTT. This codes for CASQGGGRPLHF.